Shown below are 6 T cell receptor beta chains from a single sample sequenced in a study of early T cells in non-severe SARS-CoV-2 infection (dated by TCRdb to 2020 to 2022). The library was generated by 5' RACE. The sequencer listed for this sample is NextSeq 500. In-frame beta chains were kept once TCRdb had trimmed the public reads at Q25 with fastp and called clones with MiXCR. Records with the same CDR3 protein are collapsed into one entry carrying the most frequent genes and DNA. This sample gives roughly 53,000 distinct CDR3 sequences in total; over 7% of them show up just once. The top ten hold 20% of the sample. The sequenced sample consisted of whole blood. The source of these receptors is an adult who was a healthcare worker with PCR-confirmed SARS-CoV-2 infection or an uninfected control (not recorded which).

This clonotype was found a few times. The chain has TRBV5-1 and TRBJ1-1; perhaps TRBD1 as D (5 bases). The CDR3 length is 14 residues. V was cut by 4 bases and J by 0 bases, with 10 bases left in between. CDR1 and CDR2 from the germline V gene are SGHRS and YFSETQ. In DNA form, the CDR3 reads TGCGCCAGCAGCGGAGGGGATCTGAACACTGAAGCTTTCTTT. Translation: CASSGGDLNTEAFF.

Ten or more counts support this clonotype. For the CDR3, the DNA is TGTGCCAGCAGGCGGACCGCAGGCACCCAGTACTTC. Translating gives CASRRTAGTQYF. This chain connects TRBV12-3 or TRBV12-4 to TRBJ2-5; D ambiguous. The ends were cut back, 6 bases at V and 8 bases at J, with 13 bases in the middle. The CDR3 is 12 amino acids.

This clonotype turned up a few times. V is TRBV5-1 and J is TRBJ2-1; weak D call: TRBD1 (6 bases). The CDR3 sequence is 15 residues long. Germline V gene data show CDR1 as SGHRS and CDR2 as YFSETQ. Trimming took off 0 bases at V and 5 bases at J, with 12 bases between the two ends. CDR3 sequence reads: CASSLGGGTNNEQFF. The CDR3 bases are TGCGCCAGCAGCTTGGGAGGGGGAACTAACAATGAGCAGTTCTTC.

The sample holds many counts of this clonotype. This chain connects TRBV13 to TRBJ1-4, with 9 bases that match TRBD1. J lost 10 bases, V lost 5 bases, and 5 bases had no gene match. Germline V gene sequence: CDR1 PRHDT, CDR2 FYEKMQ (reference sequence). The CDR3 has 13 amino acids. CDR3 nucleotides: TGTGCCAGCAGCCGGGACAGGGAGGGAAAACTGTTTTTT. Translation: CASSRDREGKLFF.

This clonotype was detected a few times. The V gene is TRBV25-1, the J gene TRBJ2-7; D unresolved. The CDR3 has 13 residues. Trimming pared 3 bases from V and 2 bases from J, leaving 8 bases between. Germline V CDR1 and CDR2: MGHDK, SYGVNS. CDR3 sequence (DNA): TGTGCCAGCAGTGACCCCTCGGCCTACGAGCAGTACTTC. Protein sequence: CASSDPSAYEQYF.

V is TRBV5-5 and J is TRBJ1-2, with D possibly being TRBD1 (6 bases). The CDR3 has 14 residues. Trimming cost V 3 bases and J 8 bases, with 17 bases left between them. Germline V lookup: CDR1 SGHKS, CDR2 YYEKEE (reference sequence). The CDR3 sequence: CASSSLQGTHGYTF. The CDR3 DNA is TGTGCCAGCAGCTCCCTACAGGGAACCCACGGCTACACCTTC.